This T cell receptor beta chain comes out of a study of read filtering for tumor transcriptome and immune sequencing. This clonotype was observed at least ten times. Per the germline V gene, CDR1 is SGHNT and CDR2 is YENEEA. Losses at the gene ends were 3 bases for V and 12 bases for J; bases not matched to a gene: 5. CDR3 length: 13 residues. This library used approximately 390 ng RNA and molecular barcoded adaptors spanning alpha/delta and beta/gamma chains. TCRdb re-analysed the reads in MiXCR, keeping a single row per CDR3 protein. This table holds more than 55,000 distinct CDR3 sequences, roughly 19% found once.

The chain uses TRBV11-3 and TRBJ2-1, with TRBD2 matching 10 bases. The clonotype comes from a donor aged 40 or older with multiple myeloma. Specimen: a population of CD138-negative cells sorted from bone marrow. This chain's CDR3 is CASSFASGSGQFF. CDR3 in DNA: TGTGCCAGCAGCTTTGCTAGCGGGAGTGGGCAGTTCTTC.